This TCR beta chain was identified during a study of regulatory T cells in long-lasting Graves disease. Study-wide points: Not thyroid tissue but only peripheral blood was studied.

Time point defined: persistent/refractory GD, antithyroid drugs over 5 years with positive TRAb. PBMCs provided the RNA from which the TCR library was made. To note about this clonotype: As yet, its antigen is unknown.

iRepertoire HTBI primers and Arm-PCR of CDR3 regions built TCR beta libraries. Via MiXCR, TCRdb re-called the multiplex PCR reads, giving one row per CDR3 protein. Of 400,000 to 500,000 distinct CDR3 sequences in the sample, approximately 23% were seen once. The sequencing used peripheral blood mononuclear cells (PBMCs), collected when the disease was refractory, from a patient treated with antithyroid drugs. This TCR was sampled from a female donor with Graves disease.

CDR3 bases: TGTGCCAGCAGTTTGGGCAGCCTCTACGAGCAGTACTTC. Its translation: CASSLGSLYEQYF. The V and J genes are TRBV27 and TRBJ2-7; D gene ambiguous. This CDR3 region has 13 residues. V was trimmed by 3 bases and J by 3 bases, leaving 9 bases between them. CDR1 and CDR2 (germline): MNHEY, SMNVEV (reference sequence).